This TCR beta chain originates from a study of T cell responses to AZD1222 COVID-19 vaccine. The germline CDR1 and CDR2 sequences are SGHDT and YYEEEE. V trimming: 3 bases; J trimming: 6 bases; junction bases outside the gene matches: 12. The CDR3 contains 16 residues. About this clone: Antigen unknown.

Study-level findings and limits: Donors, mostly white British, included more females; clonal diversity was possibly underestimated. All repertoire sampling was performed exclusively after the peak T cell response.

Produced via immunoSEQ multiplex PCR; TCRdb's table is partial and in-frame only. The data show some 140,000 clones, 80% to 95% seen once. This chain joins TRBV5-6 and TRBJ1-5; 7 bases fit TRBD1. Specimen: peripheral blood, collected 28 days after the second AZD1222 dose. This TCR was sampled from an adult who received the AZD1222 COVID-19 vaccine. CDR3 coding DNA: TGTGCCAGCAGCTCTTACTGGACAGGAACCCTTCAGCCCCAGCATTTT. The encoded protein is CASSSYWTGTLQPQHF.